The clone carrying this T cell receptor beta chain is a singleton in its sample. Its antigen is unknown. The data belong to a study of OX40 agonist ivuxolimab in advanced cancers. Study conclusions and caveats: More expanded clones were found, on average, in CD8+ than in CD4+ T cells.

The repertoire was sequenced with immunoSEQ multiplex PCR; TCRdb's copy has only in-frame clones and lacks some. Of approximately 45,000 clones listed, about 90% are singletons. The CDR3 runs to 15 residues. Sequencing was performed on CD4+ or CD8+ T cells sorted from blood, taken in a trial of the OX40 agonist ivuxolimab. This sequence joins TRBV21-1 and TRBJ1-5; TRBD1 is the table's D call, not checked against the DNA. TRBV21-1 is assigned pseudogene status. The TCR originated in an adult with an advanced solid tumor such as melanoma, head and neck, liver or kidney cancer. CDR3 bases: TGTGCCAGCAGGACTAGGACAGGGGAGCGTCAGCCCCAGCATTTT. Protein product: CASRTRTGERQPQHF.